The 22 T cell receptor beta chains below were found in one sample sequenced in a study of technical replicates of blood from several donors. Data came from immunoSEQ multiplex PCR; TCRdb stores just in-frame clones and leaves some out. The table records under 100,000 clones, approximately 86% of them present only once. The specimen was PBMCs. Receptors originate from a human donor in good health. Some clones in this sample may be carry-over from other donors' samples.

This chain joins TRBV18 and TRBJ2-7; D gene unclear. V was shortened by 0 bases and J by 9 bases, with 12 bases between the two germline ends. CDR3 length: 13 residues. Germline V CDR1 and CDR2: KGHSH, LQKENI. This CDR3 is CASSPPFEAWQYF. CDR3 nucleotide sequence: TGTGCCAGCTCACCACCGTTCGAGGCATGGCAGTACTTC.

The chain couples TRBV19 to TRBJ1-4; 8 positions match TRBD1. V was clipped by 3 bases and J by 8 bases; unmatched bases: 5. Germline CDR1 and CDR2: LNHDA and SQIVND (reference sequence). The CDR3 has 14 amino acids. CDR3 sequence (DNA): TGTGCCAGTAGTATCGGGACAGGCCCCGAAAAACTGTTTTTT. Its translation is CASSIGTGPEKLFF.

This clone was detected only a few times. The chain employs TRBV19 and TRBJ1-2, with D possibly being TRBD1 (5 bases). CDR3 length: 14 residues. Deletions cut 2 bases from V and 4 bases from J, with 11 bases between. Germline V gene sequence: CDR1 LNHDA, CDR2 SQIVND (reference sequence). The CDR3 here is CASSIPEGIYGYTF. CDR3 in DNA: TGTGCCAGTAGTATACCGGAGGGGATCTATGGCTACACCTTC.

The J gene is TRBJ2-7, the V gene TRBV7-9; D might be TRBD2 (5 bases). This CDR3 spans 12 amino acids. CDR1 is SEHNR and CDR2 is FQNEAQ in the germline V gene (reference sequence). V was trimmed by 4 bases and J by 7 bases, leaving 11 bases between them. CDR3 residues: CASSSGFKEQYF. The CDR3 nucleotides read TGTGCCAGCAGCTCGGGGTTCAAGGAGCAGTACTTC.

The chain couples TRBV30 to TRBJ2-5; TRBD2 matches at 13 bases. Germline CDR1 is GTSNPN and CDR2 is SVGIG (reference sequence). CDR3 length equals 14 residues. V was pared by 3 bases and J by 5 bases, with 3 bases of the junction left unmatched. The CDR3 nucleotides read TGTGCCTGGAGACTAGCGGGAGGGCCGGAGACCCAGTACTTC. Translated: CAWRLAGGPETQYF.

The rearrangement uses TRBV9 and TRBJ2-1, with 11 bases matching TRBD2. The V gene's germline CDR1 is SGDLS and CDR2 YYNGEE. This CDR3 comprises 16 residues. V was clipped by 0 bases and J by 6 bases; unmatched bases: 5. The CDR3 reads CASSVGLAGGFNEQFF. The CDR3 DNA reads TGTGCCAGCAGCGTAGGGCTAGCGGGAGGATTCAATGAGCAGTTCTTC.

The rearrangement joins TRBV4-2 to TRBJ2-7; D unclear. V was pared by 1 base and J by 3 bases, with 10 bases between. From germline, CDR1 is LGHNA and CDR2 YNFKEQ. The CDR3 totals 14 residues. CDR3 coding DNA: TGTGCCAGCAGCCAAGGTAACACCCACTACGAGCAGTACTTC. It translates to CASSQGNTHYEQYF.

This clone has more than one count but fewer than ten. This chain connects TRBV4-2 to TRBJ2-7; the match to TRBD2 covers 8 bases. The CDR3 sequence is 15 residues long. J lost 6 bases, V lost 0 bases, and 7 bases had no gene match. The germline V gene encodes CDR1 LGHNA and CDR2 YNFKEQ. The CDR3 nucleotides are TGTGCCAGCAGCCAAGAGGAAGCGGGAGTTTTCGAGCAGTACTTC. Translated: CASSQEEAGVFEQYF.

J is TRBJ1-1 and V is TRBV27, with TRBD1 identical over 8 bases. V shed 6 bases and J 0 bases; nucleotides not matched to a gene: 6. CDR3 size: 15 residues. Germline CDR1 is MNHEY and CDR2 is SMNVEV (reference sequence). The CDR3 region has the DNA TGTGCCAGCAGGCGGACAGGGAATATGAACACTGAAGCTTTCTTT. Protein sequence: CASRRTGNMNTEAFF.

The V and J genes are TRBV6-1 and TRBJ1-1, with D uncertain. CDR1 and CDR2 (germline): MNHNS, SASEGT. This CDR3 contains 14 residues. V was pared by 6 bases and J by 4 bases, with 15 bases between. CDR3 region: CASSSKPIGTEAFF. The CDR3 coding sequence is TGTGCCAGCAGCTCGAAGCCGATCGGCACTGAAGCTTTCTTT.

This sequence joins TRBV4-3 and TRBJ1-2; D unclear. Germline values: CDR1 LGHNA, CDR2 YSLEER. V was pared by 0 bases and J by 4 bases, with 12 bases between. The CDR3 contains 15 residues. CDR3 sequence: CASSQDGSTAYGYTF. The CDR3 bases are TGCGCCAGCAGCCAAGACGGCAGCACAGCCTATGGCTACACCTTC.

This clone was picked up many times. The chain carries TRBV7-2 and TRBJ2-7; D might be TRBD2 (5 bases). Germline CDR1 SGHTA, CDR2 FQGNSA. The CDR3 is 13 residues long. Trimming stripped 6 bases from V and 4 bases from J, with 13 bases between. The CDR3 is CASRRNGLYEQYF. CDR3 coding DNA: TGTGCCAGCAGACGTAATGGACTTTACGAGCAGTACTTC.

The V gene is TRBV27, the J gene TRBJ2-7; 12 nucleotides align to TRBD1. Germline CDR1 and CDR2: MNHEY and SMNVEV (reference sequence). Trimming took 7 bases from V and 7 from J; bases not matched to a gene: 8. The CDR3 has 14 residues. CDR3 sequence (DNA): TGTGCCAGCACCGGGGACAGGGGGCGCCGAGAGCAGTACTTC. Its translation: CASTGDRGRREQYF.

The chain recombines TRBV7-2 with TRBJ1-2; D unclear. Germline V CDR1 and CDR2: SGHTA, FQGNSA. V lost 5 bases and J 6 bases, leaving 16 bases between the germline ends. This CDR3 has 14 residues. CDR3 sequence reads: CASSLLSQNNGYTF. CDR3 coding DNA: TGTGCCAGCAGCCTTTTAAGTCAAAACAATGGCTACACCTTC.

This clone was picked up a small number of times. In the same sample, other DNA sequences code for this CDR3. CDR3 protein: CASSQDRGYEQYF. The CDR3 DNA reads as TGCGCCAGCAGCCAAGACCGCGGTTACGAGCAGTACTTC. The gene calls are TRBV4-1 and TRBJ2-7; D ambiguous. The CDR3 loop spans 13 amino acids. The V gene's germline CDR1 is MGHRA and CDR2 YSYEKL. V was trimmed by 0 bases and J by 4 bases, leaving 7 bases between them.

This clone occurred once. This rearrangement joins TRBV27 to TRBJ2-7, with 12 bases that match TRBD1. Germline V gene data show CDR1 as MNHEY and CDR2 as SMNVEV (reference sequence). V shed 3 bases, J shed 7 bases, and the junction held 10 bases outside the gene matches. This CDR3 is built from 16 residues. The CDR3 loop is CASSLLTGTGGYEQYF. The CDR3 DNA is TGTGCCAGCAGTTTGCTAACTGGGACAGGGGGCTATGAGCAGTACTTC.

The rearrangement links TRBV7-8 to TRBJ2-1, with D tentatively TRBD2 (6 bases). Trimming took 4 bases from V and 7 from J, leaving 23 bases between them. CDR3 length equals 17 residues. Looked up from germline, CDR1 is SGHVS and CDR2 is FQNEAQ. In DNA form, the CDR3 reads TGTGCCAGCAGCTCCCTCCGCGGGATCCGGAGATATAATGAGCAGTTCTTC. The encoded protein is CASSSLRGIRRYNEQFF.

V gene TRBV2 combines with J gene TRBJ1-1, with 7 bases aligning to TRBD1. Germline lookup yields CDR1 SNHLY and CDR2 FYNNEI. This CDR3 contains 10 residues. V dropped 9 bases and J dropped 11; count of bases not matched to a gene: 6. CDR3 DNA: TGTGCCAGAGAGGGGGCCCGGGCTTTCTTT. Translation gives CAREGARAFF.

The rearrangement uses TRBV4-2 and TRBJ2-7; 10 bases align to TRBD1. Germline CDR1 LGHNA, CDR2 YNFKEQ. The V gene end was trimmed by 2 bases and the J gene end by 2 bases; junction bases not matched to a gene: 3. This CDR3 is 15 amino acids long. In DNA, the CDR3 is TGTGCCAGCAGCCAAACAGGGACAGGGGCCTACGAGCAGTACTTC. Protein: CASSQTGTGAYEQYF.

The V call is TRBV5-1, the J call TRBJ2-2; the D gene is possibly TRBD1 (5 bases). There are 15 residues in the CDR3. Trimming shortened V by 4 bases and J by 4 bases, and 14 bases separated the two germline ends. The germline V gene encodes CDR1 SGHRS and CDR2 YFSETQ. CDR3 residues: CASSAYSGSTGELFF. The CDR3 DNA is TGCGCCAGCAGCGCCTATTCAGGGTCCACCGGGGAGCTGTTTTTT.

V is TRBV29-1 and J is TRBJ2-7; no definite D call. The CDR3 totals 11 residues. The germline V and J ends were trimmed by 4 bases and 6 bases, with 10 bases remaining between them. CDR1 SQVTM and CDR2 ANQGSEA come from the germline V gene. In DNA, the CDR3 is TGCAGCGTTGGGTACGGGTTCGAGCAGTACTTC. It yields the protein CSVGYGFEQYF.

The gene calls are TRBV4-1 and TRBJ1-1; 7 bases map to TRBD1. V was pared by 4 bases and J by 3 bases, with 11 bases of the junction left unmatched. Germline CDR1 reads MGHRA; CDR2 reads YSYEKL. CDR3 size: 16 residues. The CDR3 DNA follows: TGCGCCAGCAGCCTCCACTCCGGGACAGATTACACTGAAGCTTTCTTT. Translating it yields CASSLHSGTDYTEAFF.